The next 29 T cell receptor beta chains were all read from a single sample in a study of CD8 T cells in Susac syndrome. RNA in amounts of roughly 0.5 to 1 ug was reverse transcribed with random hexamers. TCRdb analysed the immunoSEQ multiplex PCR reads with MiXCR anew, one entry per CDR3 protein. The table has under 200,000 distinct CDR3 sequences, approximately 93% seen once. Sequenced input: CD4+ T cells from PBMCs. The origin of the receptors is a human donor in good health.

This chain uses TRBV5-6 with TRBJ2-1, with 7 bases fitting TRBD2. The germline gives CDR1 SGHDT, CDR2 YYEEEE. Trimming removed 7 bases from V and 2 bases from J; junction bases left unmatched: 6. The CDR3 extends over 14 amino acids. CDR3 in amino acids: CASLGGETYNEQFF. DNA of the CDR3: TGTGCCAGCCTGGGGGGGGAAACCTACAATGAGCAGTTCTTC.

The genes are TRBV6-2 or TRBV6-3 and TRBJ1-2; D gene ambiguous. Germline V lookup: CDR1 MNHEY, CDR2 SVGEGT. Trimming shortened V by 0 bases and J by 4 bases, and 6 bases separated the two germline ends. The CDR3 is made up of 13 amino acids. CDR3 region: CASSYSGSYGYTF. The CDR3 region has the DNA TGTGCCAGCAGTTACTCCGGGAGCTATGGCTACACCTTC.

The chain joins TRBV7-2 to TRBJ2-3; 7 nucleotides align to TRBD1. Germline CDR1 reads SGHTA; CDR2 reads FQGNSA. With V trimmed by 6 bases and J by 5 bases, 5 bases remained unmatched. This CDR3 has 13 residues. CDR3 protein: CASSSQGKDTQYF. CDR3 DNA: TGTGCCAGCAGTTCACAGGGGAAAGATACGCAGTATTTT.

This rearrangement joins TRBV27 to TRBJ2-3; D gene uncertain. Germline lookup yields CDR1 MNHEY and CDR2 SMNVEV (reference sequence). This CDR3 has 11 residues. Trimming removed 7 bases from V and 4 bases from J, with 6 bases in between. This CDR3 is CASTLSDTQYF. CDR3 nucleotides: TGTGCCAGCACCCTTTCAGATACGCAGTATTTT.

The rearrangement uses TRBV12-3 or TRBV12-4 and TRBJ1-1; no clear D gene. This CDR3 contains 12 residues. Trimming stripped 7 bases from V and 4 bases from J, with 10 bases between. The CDR3 loop reads CASTRGSTEAFF. In DNA form, the CDR3 reads TGTGCCAGCACGCGGGGTAGCACTGAAGCTTTCTTT.

The genes are TRBV13 and TRBJ2-3, with TRBD1 matching over 7 bases. CDR1 and CDR2 from the germline V gene are PRHDT and FYEKMQ (reference sequence). The CDR3 has 15 amino acids. V was clipped by 5 bases and J by 1 base; unmatched bases: 6. The CDR3 DNA reads TGTGCCAGCAGCGATACCGGGACAGGCACAGATACGCAGTATTTT. Its translation is CASSDTGTGTDTQYF. The full variable domain, in which reference TRBV13 and TRBJ2-3 provide the parts outside the CDR3, is AAGVIQSPRHLIKEKRETATLKCYPIPRHDTVYWYQQGPGQDPQFLISFYEKMQSDKGSIPDRFSAQQFSDYHSELNMSSLELGDSALYFCASSDTGTGTDTQYFGPGTRLTVL.

The chain combines TRBV19 with TRBJ2-1; D gene ambiguous. CDR1 and CDR2 (germline): LNHDA, SQIVND (reference sequence). Trimming left V 3 bases short and J 0 bases short, with 9 bases between. This CDR3 is 15 amino acids long. CDR3 sequence reads: CASSMLVSSYNEQFF. For the CDR3, the DNA is TGTGCCAGTAGTATGCTGGTAAGCTCCTACAATGAGCAGTTCTTC.

V and J are TRBV3-1 and TRBJ1-5; D may be TRBD1 (5 bases). The CDR3 is made up of 16 amino acids. Germline assignment: CDR1 LGHDT and CDR2 YNNKEL (reference sequence). Trimming stripped 1 base from V and 7 bases from J, with 17 bases between. CDR3 residues: CASSQAGTGNLQPQHF. The CDR3 DNA follows: TGTGCCAGCAGCCAAGCCGGGACGGGAAACCTGCAGCCCCAGCATTTT. The whole variable domain, remainder taken from reference TRBV3-1 and TRBJ1-5, is DTAVSQTPKYLVTQMGNDKSIKCEQNLGHDTMYWYKQDSKKFLKIMFSYNNKELIINETVPNRFSPKSPDKAHLNLHINSLELGDSAVYFCASSQAGTGNLQPQHFGDGTRLSIL.

The rearrangement links TRBV7-2 to TRBJ2-5; tentatively, D is TRBD2 (5 bases). V shed 3 bases and J shed 3 bases, with 11 bases lying between them. Germline V gene data show CDR1 as SGHTA and CDR2 as FQGNSA. The CDR3 has 14 residues. This chain's CDR3 is CASSFLAMEETQYF. CDR3 nucleotide sequence: TGTGCCAGCAGCTTCTTAGCGATGGAAGAGACCCAGTACTTC.

The genes are TRBV12-3 or TRBV12-4 and TRBJ2-5, with TRBD2 identical over 10 bases. The CDR3 loop spans 15 amino acids. With V trimmed by 5 bases and J by 5 bases, 8 bases remained unmatched. The CDR3 sequence: CASSTLGLARETQYF. CDR3 bases: TGTGCCAGCAGTACCTTGGGACTAGCGAGGGAGACCCAGTACTTC.

The table lists this clonotype with a count of one. The chain joins TRBV6-5 to TRBJ2-3; D gene unclear. V lost 5 bases, J lost 5 bases, and 11 bases lay in between. CDR1 and CDR2 (germline): MNHEY, SVGAGI. This CDR3 has 13 amino acids. DNA of the CDR3: TGTGCCAGCAGTCTGCTTATGGGAGATACGCAGTATTTT. Translating gives CASSLLMGDTQYF.

The V call is TRBV28, the J call TRBJ2-1, with 7 bases lining up with TRBD1. J was trimmed by 15 bases and V by 6 bases; bases with no gene match: 14. The CDR3 loop spans 13 amino acids. In germline, CDR1 is MDHEN, CDR2 SYDVKM. The CDR3 region is CASSSSSLTGWFF. The CDR3 DNA sequence: TGTGCCAGCAGCTCCTCCTCTTTGACAGGGTGGTTCTTC.

This clonotype was picked up a small number of times. This chain uses TRBV3-1 with TRBJ2-7; 8 bases map to TRBD2. CDR1 is LGHDT, CDR2 YNNKEL, per germline (reference sequence). This CDR3 region has 15 residues. J gave up 7 bases and V 1 base, and 9 bases lay outside the gene matches. The CDR3 region is CASSQGSGGHGEQYF. DNA of the CDR3: TGTGCCAGCAGCCAAGGAAGCGGGGGCCACGGGGAGCAGTACTTC.

This clonotype was picked up one time. This chain links TRBV15 with TRBJ1-5; weak D call: TRBD1 (6 bases). The length of the CDR3 is 14 residues. V gave up 8 bases and J gave up 4 bases, with 15 bases separating them. The germline CDR1 and CDR2 sequences are LNHNV and YYDKDF (reference sequence). In nucleotides, the CDR3 is TGTGCCACCGCTGGAGCGGACAGAAATCAGCCCCAGCATTTT. Translation gives CATAGADRNQPQHF. Filled out from reference TRBV15 and TRBJ1-5, the complete variable domain reads DAMVIQNPRYQVTQFGKPVTLSCSQTLNHNVMYWYQQKSSQAPKLLFHYYDKDFNNEADTPDNFQSRRPNTSFCFLDIRSPGLGDTAMYLCATAGADRNQPQHFGDGTRLSIL.

The V gene is TRBV6-2 or TRBV6-3, the J gene TRBJ2-7; D may match TRBD1 or TRBD2 (6 bases each). V lost 0 bases and J lost 2, with 17 bases in between. Germline V CDR1 and CDR2: MNHEY, SVGEGT. There are 17 residues in the CDR3. The CDR3 sequence is CASSYSRRGLPAYEQYV. CDR3 coding DNA: TGTGCCAGCAGTTACTCGAGACGGGGGCTCCCAGCCTACGAGCAGTACGTC.

The chain joins TRBV7-3 to TRBJ2-4; 8 bases line up with TRBD1. Looked up from germline, CDR1 is SGHTA and CDR2 is FQGTGA. V dropped 6 bases and J dropped 6; count of bases not matched to a gene: 4. The CDR3 loop spans 13 amino acids. This CDR3 is CASSLGTGNIQYF. The CDR3 region has the DNA TGTGCCAGCAGTCTCGGGACAGGAAACATTCAGTACTTC.

The chain combines TRBV6-6 with TRBJ2-4; D is unresolved. CDR3 length equals 15 residues. Germline V gives CDR1 MNHNY, CDR2 SVGAGI (reference sequence). Trimming pared 3 bases from V and 0 bases from J, leaving 9 bases between. The CDR3 DNA reads as TGTGCCAGCAGTTATTCGGGTTCAGCCAAAAACATTCAGTACTTC. It codes for CASSYSGSAKNIQYF.

V and J are TRBV20-1 and TRBJ1-2; 7 bases agree with TRBD1. The CDR3 is 13 amino acids. Germline CDR1 reads DFQATT; CDR2 reads SNEGSKA (reference sequence). With V trimmed by 7 bases and J by 4 bases, 9 bases remained unmatched. The CDR3 is CSVRGTESYGYTF. DNA for the CDR3: TGCAGTGTCAGAGGGACAGAGAGCTATGGCTACACCTTC.

This chain links TRBV28 with TRBJ1-2, with 8 positions matching TRBD1. The junction had 7 bases not matched to a gene; V was cut back by 5 bases and J by 5 bases. Germline V CDR1 and CDR2: MDHEN, SYDVKM. The CDR3 is 14 amino acids. For the CDR3, the DNA is TGTGCCAGCAGTCCCACGGACAGGGAATATGGCTACACCTTC. This codes for CASSPTDREYGYTF.

This clonotype occurred once. CDR3 sequence (DNA): TGCAGTGCTAGGGCCCAAGACAGGGGTGAGCGTGGCTACACCTTC. Its protein is CSARAQDRGERGYTF. The V gene is TRBV20-1, the J gene TRBJ1-2; TRBD1 agrees at 8 bases. CDR3 size: 15 residues. Germline V lookup: CDR1 DFQATT, CDR2 SNEGSKA (reference sequence). V was clipped by 3 bases and J by 7 bases; unmatched bases: 13.

The chain uses TRBV28 and TRBJ2-1; 7 bases are a match to TRBD2. V dropped 1 base and J dropped 2; count of bases not matched to a gene: 14. The CDR3 covers 19 residues. The germline V gene encodes CDR1 MDHEN and CDR2 SYDVKM. CDR3 nucleotides: TGTGCCAGCAGTTTATTAAAGGCAGCGAGGGCGGGGGCCTACAATGAGCAGTTCTTC. Protein: CASSLLKAARAGAYNEQFF.

This clonotype was picked up one time. The chain carries TRBV20-1 and TRBJ2-3; 9 bases are a match to TRBD2. The V gene's germline CDR1 is DFQATT and CDR2 SNEGSKA (reference sequence). There are 14 residues in the CDR3. The ends lost 5 bases at V and 3 bases at J; junction bases unmatched: 6. CDR3 DNA: TGCAGTGCTCGGCTAGCGGGGTCGACAGATACGCAGTATTTT. This translates into CSARLAGSTDTQYF.

The rearrangement uses TRBV29-1 and TRBJ2-5; D is ambiguous. V was clipped by 2 bases and J by 5 bases, with 9 bases between them. Per the germline V gene, CDR1 is SQVTM and CDR2 is ANQGSEA. The CDR3 is 12 residues long. The CDR3 region has the DNA TGCAGCGTTGAATACGACATCGAGACCCAGTACTTC. This encodes CSVEYDIETQYF.

The chain joins TRBV7-8 to TRBJ1-4, with D unclear. The CDR3 runs to 16 residues. Trimming shortened V by 1 base and J by 4 bases, and 13 bases separated the two germline ends. Germline V gene sequence: CDR1 SGHVS, CDR2 FQNEAQ. CDR3 coding DNA: TGTGCCAGCAGCTTAGGGGTTGGCGGCCTTAATGAAAAACTGTTTTTT. Protein product: CASSLGVGGLNEKLFF.

CDR3: CASSLGLGIDPEAFF. CDR3 DNA: TGCGCCAGCAGCCTTGGCTTGGGGATTGACCCTGAAGCTTTCTTT. This chain joins TRBV5-1 and TRBJ1-1; no clear D. The CDR3 is 15 residues long. Per germline, CDR1 SGHRS and CDR2 YFSETQ. V was clipped by 4 bases and J by 6 bases, with 19 bases between them.

V gene TRBV7-3 combines with J gene TRBJ2-3; D gene ambiguous. The length of the CDR3 is 13 residues. Germline V gives CDR1 SGHTA, CDR2 FQGTGA. Trimming removed 2 bases at V and 11 bases at J, with 14 bases between. In nucleotides, the CDR3 is TGTGCCAGCAGCTTAGGCTGGACGTCCGAGCAGTATTTT. As protein: CASSLGWTSEQYF.

The rearrangement joins TRBV9 to TRBJ2-2, with D uncertain. This CDR3 region has 14 residues. Trimming took 4 bases from V and 4 from J, leaving 11 bases between them. The germline V gene encodes CDR1 SGDLS and CDR2 YYNGEE. The CDR3 here is CASSSHPGTGELFF. CDR3 bases: TGTGCCAGCAGCTCCCACCCCGGCACCGGGGAGCTGTTTTTT.

This clonotype was seen a handful of times. The J gene is TRBJ2-2, the V gene TRBV11-1; D could derive from TRBD1 or TRBD2 (5 bases each). Between the trimmed V and J ends, which lost 5 bases and 6 bases, there was a span of 16 bases. The CDR3 is made up of 15 amino acids. CDR1 and CDR2 from the germline V gene are SGHAT and FQDESV (reference sequence). CDR3 sequence: CASSRDQGRSGELFF. CDR3 sequence (DNA): TGTGCCAGCAGCCGGGACCAGGGACGGTCCGGGGAGCTGTTTTTT. Based on the CDR3 plus reference TRBV11-1 and TRBJ2-2, the full variable domain is EAEVAQSPRYKITEKSQAVAFWCDPISGHATLYWYRQILGQGPELLVQFQDESVVDDSQLPKDRFSAERLKGVDSTLKIQPAELGDSAMYLCASSRDQGRSGELFFGEGSRLTVL.

This chain uses TRBV5-4 with TRBJ2-7; D ambiguous. CDR1 is SGHNT and CDR2 is YYREEE in the germline V gene (reference sequence). Between the trimmed V and J ends, which lost 5 bases and 0 bases, there was a span of 12 bases. The CDR3 has 14 amino acids. The CDR3 DNA is TGTGCCAGCAGGGGTGAGATTCTCTCCTACGAGCAGTACTTC. Translating it yields CASRGEILSYEQYF.